This T cell receptor beta chain emerged from a study of spatial heterogeneity in lung cancer. Study conclusions and caveats: At tumor resection, ubiquitous expanded TCRs were detected in blood more often than later.

Trimming stripped 7 bases from V and 9 bases from J, with 25 bases between. From germline, CDR1 is DFQATT and CDR2 SNEGSKA (reference sequence). There are 15 residues in the CDR3. TCRdb processed the 5' RACE reads anew with MiXCR; each CDR3 protein has one entry. The sample comprises approximately 44,000 distinct CDR3 sequences, roughly 12% of which are singletons, and around two fifths rests with the top ten. This clonotype was picked up a small number of times. Its matching antigen is unknown. Specified time point: sample taken at primary tumor resection. Whole RNA obtained from tumor, nontumor lung or frozen PBMC underwent sequencing without sorting. The donor population consisted of under 75 patients with untreated, early-stage non-small cell lung cancer.

The sample was PBMCs, taken at surgery. The sequence was obtained from a female donor with early-stage non-small cell lung cancer. The rearrangement links TRBV20-1 to TRBJ2-1; D might be TRBD2 (6 bases). CDR3: CSVIGAQYRGSEQFF. DNA of the CDR3: TGCAGTGTAATTGGGGCCCAGTACCGGGGGAGTGAGCAGTTCTTC.